These T cell receptor beta chains were read from a single sample in a study of beta chain features in type 1 diabetes. Libraries were prepared by immunoSEQ multiplex PCR; TCRdb keeps only in-frame clonotypes and omits some of them. The sample contains 300,000 to 400,000 clones, around 9% of which appear only once. Material: central memory CD4+ T cells from blood. Receptors were obtained from a man in his thirties or forties with type 1 diabetes. The CDR3 runs from the conserved cysteine through the conserved F or W. The D gene is left open where the match is weak. Clone size is shown for a subset of rows, as once, few, many or a class of expanded clone.

j_gene	v_gene	abundance	d_gene	CDR3nt	CDR3aa
TRBJ2-7	TRBV7-2	few	.	TGTGCCAGCAGCTTCCAGACAGTCACCTACGAGCAGTACTTC	CASSFQTVTYEQYF
TRBJ2-6	TRBV30	.	.	TGTGCCTGGAGTGTACTAGGGGCGTCTGGGGCCAACGTCCTGACTTTC	CAWSVLGASGANVLTF
TRBJ1-5	TRBV11-2	.	.	TGTGCCAGCAGCTTAAACCTATATCAGCCCCAGCATTTT	CASSLNLYQPQHF
TRBJ1-2	TRBV20-1	.	.	TGCAGTGCTAGTGTTAACTATGGCTACACCTTC	CSASVNYGYTF
TRBJ1-4	TRBV28	few	.	TGTGCCAGCAGTTTACCCTCAGGGACCCGCAATGAAAAACTGTTTTTT	CASSLPSGTRNEKLFF
TRBJ1-1	TRBV5-1	few	.	TGCGCCAGCAGCTTGGGGCCGGGGAAGGGGAGGGACACTGAAGCTTTCTTT	CASSLGPGKGRDTEAFF
TRBJ2-2	TRBV10-3	few	TRBD1	TGTGCCATTGGGGACAGGGTGAACACCGGGGAGCTGTTTTTT	CAIGDRVNTGELFF
TRBJ1-2	TRBV18	.	.	TGTGCCAGCTCACCACCGACCCTCTATGGCTACACCTTC	CASSPPTLYGYTF
TRBJ2-3	TRBV9	few	.	TGTGCCAGCAAACCAGGGGGGACAGATACGCAGTATTTT	CASKPGGTDTQYF
TRBJ1-5	TRBV21-1	.	.	TGTGCCAGCAGCAAAGGCTGTAGGGCTAGCAATCAGCCCCAGCATTTT	CASSKGCRASNQPQHF
TRBJ1-1	TRBV7-9	many	.	TGTGCCAGCAAGGAGTTAATGAACACTGAAGCTTTCTTT	CASKELMNTEAFF
TRBJ2-3	TRBV11-3	few	.	TGTGCCAGCAGCTTAGATGGGCCCACAGATACGCAGTATTTT	CASSLDGPTDTQYF
TRBJ2-5	TRBV5-1	.	.	TGCGCCAGCAGCTTCAGTTCGGGGATCGGCGAGACCCAGTACTTC	CASSFSSGIGETQYF
TRBJ2-2	TRBV2	few	TRBD1	TGTGCCAGCAGTCGGGACAGTAGCACCGGGGAGCTGTTTTTT	CASSRDSSTGELFF
TRBJ2-1	TRBV7-7	few	.	TGTGCTAGCAGCTTAGACAGATACAATGAGCAGTTCTTC	CASSLDRYNEQFF
TRBJ2-1	TRBV6-5	.	TRBD2	TGTGCCAGCAGTGGGACTAGCGATGAGCAGTTCTTC	CASSGTSDEQFF
TRBJ2-3	TRBV10-2	.	TRBD2	TGCGCCAGCTCCCCTTGGGGGCTAGCGGGAGACACAGATACGCAGTATTTT	CASSPWGLAGDTDTQYF
TRBJ1-6	TRBV7-2	few	.	TGTGCCAGCAGCTTAATGAAGGGAAGAGTTGGTTCACCCCTCCACTTT	CASSLMKGRVGSPLHF
TRBJ2-1	TRBV4-3	few	.	TGCGCCAGCAGCCAACAACACCCTGGCGAGAATGAGCAGTTCTTC	CASSQQHPGENEQFF
TRBJ2-3	TRBV6-5	few	.	TGTGCCAGCAGTTACCTAGGGGGGGGGAGCACAGATACGCAGTATTTT	CASSYLGGGSTDTQYF
TRBJ2-7	TRBV4-3	.	.	TGCGCCAGCAGCCAAGAGAAGGGCTACGAGCAGTACTTC	CASSQEKGYEQYF
TRBJ2-2	TRBV7-2	many	TRBD2	TGTGCCAGCAGCGGATTCGGACTAGCGGGGGGCGCCGGGGAGCTGTTTTTT	CASSGFGLAGGAGELFF
TRBJ1-6	TRBV6-1	few	TRBD1	TGTGCCAGCAGCGATGACAGGGGGGTTTCACCCCTCCACTTT	CASSDDRGVSPLHF
TRBJ2-4	TRBV19	few	.	TGTGCCAGTAGGTTAGGGGCCAAAAACATTCAGTACTTC	CASRLGAKNIQYF
TRBJ2-1	TRBV7-9	.	.	TGTGCCAGCAGCTTGGCCGGGACGGAAAACAATGAGCAGTTCTTC	CASSLAGTENNEQFF
TRBJ2-1	TRBV5-1	.	.	TGCGCCAGCAGCTCGGACAATGAGCAGTTCTTC	CASSSDNEQFF
TRBJ2-2	TRBV18	.	.	TGTGCCAGCTCGGGTACCACCGGGGAGCTGTTTTTT	CASSGTTGELFF
TRBJ2-6	TRBV28	many	.	TGTGCCAGCAGTACAGGCACTGGGGCCAACGTCCTGACTTTC	CASSTGTGANVLTF
TRBJ1-1	TRBV7-2	few	.	TGTGCCAGCAGCTTAGGGCAGCTGAACACTGAAGCTTTCTTT	CASSLGQLNTEAFF
TRBJ2-2	TRBV5-6	many	TRBD1	TGTGCCAGCAGGCCCGGGACAGCCGGGGAGCTGTTTTTT	CASRPGTAGELFF
TRBJ2-7	TRBV25-1	many	.	TGTGCCAGCAGTACGGGGGTGTCTGGTTACGAGCAGTACTTC	CASSTGVSGYEQYF
TRBJ2-2	TRBV5-6	.	.	TGTGCCAGCAGCTTGGAGGGTTCTGTTAGCACCGGGGAGCTGTTTTTT	CASSLEGSVSTGELFF
TRBJ1-6	TRBV5-6	few	.	TGTGCCAGCAGCTTGTTGTCAGGGGACGGGTCACCCCTCCACTTT	CASSLLSGDGSPLHF
TRBJ2-5	TRBV7-2	.	TRBD2	TGTGCCAGCAGCCGAGGACTAGCGGGGGGAGAGACCCAGTACTTC	CASSRGLAGGETQYF
TRBJ1-1	TRBV6-1	.	.	TGTGCCACCTCGGGGAGCAGGGACACTGAAGCTTTCTTT	CATSGSRDTEAFF
TRBJ2-1	TRBV19	.	TRBD2	TGTGCCAGTACCCTGGGGCTAGCGGGGTACAATGAGCAGTTCTTC	CASTLGLAGYNEQFF
TRBJ2-4	TRBV25-1	.	TRBD2	TGTGCCAGCAGTGAAGAAGGAGCGGGGGGACGGCGGCGCATTCAGTACTTC	CASSEEGAGGRRRIQYF
TRBJ2-7	TRBV6-5	.	.	TGTGCCAGCAGTCGGGATCTCTTATATTACGAGCAGTACTTC	CASSRDLLYYEQYF
TRBJ1-6	TRBV9	.	.	TGTGCCAGCAGCGTAGCGGGCAGGGTAGATAATTCACCCCTCCACTTT	CASSVAGRVDNSPLHF
TRBJ2-7	TRBV21-1	.	.	TGTGCCAGCAGCCCTCGGACGGGGGGCTTCAACGAGCAGTACTTC	CASSPRTGGFNEQYF
TRBJ2-2	TRBV5-4	.	.	TGTGCCAGCAGCTTGCTGGGCACCGGGGAGCTGTTTTTT	CASSLLGTGELFF
TRBJ1-2	TRBV13	many	.	TGTGCCAGCAGCTCCTCACAGGGAGACTATGGCTACACCTTC	CASSSSQGDYGYTF
TRBJ1-1	TRBV14	few	.	TGTGCCAGCAGTCCACATGGGACCCGAGGGGCTGAAGCTTTCTTT	CASSPHGTRGAEAFF
TRBJ1-2	TRBV9	.	.	TGTGCCAGCAGCTCCCATCTCGGTCATACTTACACCTTC	CASSSHLGHTYTF
TRBJ1-2	TRBV9	.	.	TGTGCCAGCAGCGTCGGGGGCCATAACTATGGCTACACCTTC	CASSVGGHNYGYTF
TRBJ2-1	TRBV7-9	many	.	TGTGCCAGCAGCCTCCAGGGGAGTGAGCAGTTCTTC	CASSLQGSEQFF
TRBJ2-1	TRBV11-3	few	.	TGTGCCAGCAGCCATGACAATGAGCAGTTCTTC	CASSHDNEQFF
TRBJ2-7	TRBV27	few	.	TGTGCCAGCAGTTTCGGATGGAACTCCTACGAGCAGTACTTC	CASSFGWNSYEQYF
TRBJ2-2	TRBV7-9	few	.	TGTGCCAGCAGCCTGGGCCCCAGCGGCACCGGGGAGCTGTTTTTT	CASSLGPSGTGELFF
TRBJ2-7	TRBV21-1	.	.	TGTGCCAGCAGCAAAGGCCGGGGACGCTCCTACGAGCAGTACTTC	CASSKGRGRSYEQYF
TRBJ1-5	TRBV6-1	few	TRBD1	TGTGCCAGCAGTGCCCGGACAGGGCAGCAGCCCCAGCATTTT	CASSARTGQQPQHF
TRBJ2-7	TRBV7-2	few	TRBD2	TGTGCCAGCAGTACCGCGGGGACTAGCGGGGCTTACGAGCAGTACTTC	CASSTAGTSGAYEQYF
TRBJ2-3	TRBV7-6	.	.	TGTGCCAGCAGCTTAAGGGCAGGGGGGAGCACAGATACGCAGTATTTT	CASSLRAGGSTDTQYF